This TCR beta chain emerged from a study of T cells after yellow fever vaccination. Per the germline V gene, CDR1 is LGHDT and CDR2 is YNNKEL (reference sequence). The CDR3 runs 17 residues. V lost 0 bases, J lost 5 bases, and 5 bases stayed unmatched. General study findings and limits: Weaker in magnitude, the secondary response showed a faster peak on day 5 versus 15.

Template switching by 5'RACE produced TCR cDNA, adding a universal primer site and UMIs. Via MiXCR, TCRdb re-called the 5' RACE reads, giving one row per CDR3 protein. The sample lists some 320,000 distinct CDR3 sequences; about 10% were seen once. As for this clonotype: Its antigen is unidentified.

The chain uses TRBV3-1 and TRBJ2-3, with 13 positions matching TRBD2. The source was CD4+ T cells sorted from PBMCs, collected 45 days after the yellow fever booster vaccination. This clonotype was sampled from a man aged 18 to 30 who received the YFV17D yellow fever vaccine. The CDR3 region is CASSQETSGGRGDTQYF. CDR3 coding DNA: TGTGCCAGCAGCCAAGAGACTAGCGGGGGGCGGGGAGATACGCAGTATTTT.